This TCR beta chain was obtained from a study of CD8+CD57+ T cells in acquired aplastic anemia (dated by TCRdb to between 2018 and 2020). In terms of the full investigation: On average, sorted CD4+ and CD8+ cells yielded around 3.5 ug of extracted DNA, with a range of about 0.18 to 27.4 ug. Beyond this particular receptor, the publication reports: CD8+ Simpson's diversity did not differ significantly between patients and healthy controls (P=0.060). Around 31 CD8+ CDR3 sequences were shared between patients and controls but appeared highly expressed in patients and within their immunodominant clones.

TCR beta VDJ combination and CDR3 sequence profiling used genomic DNA as the template. TCR repertoire sequencing was run on an Illumina HiSeq 2000. In the paper's pipeline: Repertoire assessment relied on Simpson's diversity index, CDR3 size and DJ length profiles, and TRBV/TRBJ rearrangement plots. The immunodominant clone was defined as the most abundant DNA sequence in deep sequencing data. CDR3 amino acid sequences were checked for sharing between subjects and were compared against published repertoires and the VDJdb database. TCRdb reworked the public reads: Q25 trimming with fastp, MiXCR clone assembly, productive beta chains retained. Each CDR3 protein gets just one entry, which takes the most common genes and DNA from the rows behind it. These V and J calls rely on TCRdb rather than the paper's analysis. Here the sample has 250,000 to 300,000 distinct CDR3 sequences; about 56% occur a single time. 8% of the sample is taken by the ten largest.

Worth noting for this clonotype: Its antigen target is currently unknown. Base qualities are not at hand, and no much larger clone is one base apart.

The germline V gene gives CDR1 as KGHDR and CDR2 as SFDVKD. The CDR3 runs 12 amino acids, cysteine and phenylalanine included. The only DNA kept is the CDR3, 36 bases in frame from the first base. Cut back by 12 bases and 3 bases, the V and J ends lie 13 bases apart. TCR repertoires of sorted CD4+ and CD8+ blood T cells from severe aplastic anemia patients and healthy subjects were deep-sequenced in the study. Ficoll-Paque density gradient centrifugation was used to isolate peripheral blood mononuclear cells. Before DNA extraction, CD4+ and CD8+ T cells were sorted by FACS or by magnetic beads. Sequencing input: sorted CD4+, CD8+, or CD8+CD57+ T cells (not recorded which) from PBMCs. The TCR was taken from a human donor with severe aplastic anemia or a healthy control (not recorded which). Recombination connected TRBV24-1 to TRBJ1-1, with the D gene call left open. The DNA is as follows: TGTGCCCCAGTGGGGATGGACACTGAAGCTTTCTTT. It encodes CAPVGMDTEAFF.